Below, one T cell receptor (beta chain) is given with its context. Germline CDR1 LGHDT, CDR2 YNNKEL (reference sequence). CDR3 length: 14 amino acids. The V and J ends lost 1 base and 7 bases respectively, with 10 bases between them. Data came from immunoSEQ multiplex PCR; TCRdb stores just in-frame clones and leaves some out. The table records approximately 440,000 clones, about 92% of them present only once. This specimen belongs to a study of blood T cell repertoires in COVID-19. Study-wide background: COVID-19 samples, acute and convalescent, were from the United States, Italy and Spain.

Recruitment covered about two dozen US areas and drew participants whose ages spanned about 18 to 90 years. Assignment of participants to cohorts was predicated upon participant-reported clinical history. V usage is TRBV3-1 (or the pseudogene TRBV3-2) and J usage is TRBJ1-4; tentatively, D is TRBD1 (5 bases). Sequencing was done on a sample of PBMCs or T cells enriched from blood (not recorded which). This TCR was recovered from a man between 18 and 35 years old who had recovered from COVID-19. This CDR3 is CASSQAGGAEKLFF. In nucleotides, the CDR3 is TGTGCCAGCAGCCAAGCAGGTGGGGCTGAAAAACTGTTTTTT.